The clone carrying this T cell receptor beta chain was counted at least ten times. TCRdb reprocessed the 5' RACE reads with MiXCR, giving one entry per CDR3 protein. The sample holds about 62,000 distinct CDR3 sequences, around 3.8% seen once. The data were obtained in a study of neurological immune-mediated disorders. For the unsorted libraries, 2 million PBMCs stored at -80 C served as input. CDR3 length: 13 amino acids. Trimming stripped 5 bases from V and 4 bases from J, with 11 bases between. Germline V CDR1 and CDR2: SNHLY, FYNNEI. This receptor was obtained from a woman aged 45 to 65 with multiple sclerosis. This chain links TRBV2 with TRBJ1-2, with TRBD1 as a possible D gene (5 bases). Sequencing input: PBMCs. The chain's CDR3 is CASSSQGSYGYTF. The CDR3 DNA sequence: TGTGCCAGCAGTTCTCAGGGATCCTATGGCTACACCTTC. Full variable domain (remainder filled in from reference TRBV2 and TRBJ1-2): EPEVTQTPSHQVTQMGQEVILRCVPISNHLYFYWYRQILGQKVEFLVSFYNNEISEKSEIFDDQFSVERPDGSNFTLKIRSTKLEDSAMYFCASSSQGSYGYTFGSGTRLTVV.